A selection of T cell receptor beta chains follows, all from one sample in a study of OX40 agonist ivuxolimab in advanced cancers. Profiled with immunoSEQ multiplex PCR; TCRdb holds only in-frame clones, not every one. The sample yields fewer than 50,000 clones, roughly nine tenths seen once. Sequencing was performed on CD4+ or CD8+ T cells sorted from blood, taken in a trial of the OX40 agonist ivuxolimab. The receptors shown here come from an adult with an advanced solid tumor such as melanoma, head and neck, liver or kidney cancer. Each CDR3 is given with its conserved first and last residue. Fields, in order: V gene, J gene, CDR3 protein.

TRBV11-3	TRBJ2-2	CASSLSGYHTGELFF
TRBV13	TRBJ2-7	CASSEGFLPSYEQYF
TRBV6-6	TRBJ2-5	CASRQQSQETQYF
TRBV5-1	TRBJ1-1	CASSSQGGNTEAFF
TRBV5-1	TRBJ2-3	CASSEPTSGGTDTQYF
TRBV29-1	TRBJ1-2	CSAGQGDYTF
TRBV21-1	TRBJ1-1	CASSNLDRAATEAFF
TRBV6-5	TRBJ2-3	CASSYSGTPTDTQYF
TRBV7-3	TRBJ2-7	CASSSTDSYEQYF
TRBV27	TRBJ2-3	CASRLLGDTQYF
TRBV5-4	TRBJ1-6	CASSLAGGSPLHF
TRBV6-1	TRBJ1-1	CASSLYYRGHTEAFF
TRBV10-3	TRBJ1-1	CAITIGGGDTEAFF
TRBV6-1	TRBJ1-5	CASSGTGDQPQHF
TRBV14	TRBJ2-7	CASRLTGSYEQYF
TRBV27	TRBJ2-3	CASSPLGSTDTQYF
TRBV5-6	-	CASSVPTRWYFEQYF
TRBV4-1	TRBJ2-3	CASSQDRASGRVGTQYF
TRBV18	TRBJ1-2	CASSPTSNYGYTF
TRBV13	TRBJ2-1	CASSFPTSGGYNEQFF
TRBV29-1	TRBJ2-7	CSVSRSGEQYF
TRBV29-1	TRBJ2-1	CSVRQELYNEQFF
TRBV11-3	TRBJ2-5	CASSSLSSGASPETQYF
TRBV30	TRBJ2-3	CAWSESSDTQYF
TRBV10-3	TRBJ2-7	CATHRDRDSYEQYF
TRBV5-1	TRBJ2-7	CASSDPVGAYEQYF
TRBV28	TRBJ1-1	CASRDVNTEAFF
TRBV6-6	TRBJ1-2	CASSYPPGGGGYTF
TRBV6-1	TRBJ2-7	CASSEGVNYEQYF
TRBV27	TRBJ2-2	CASSLSLSAMATGELFF
TRBV5-4	TRBJ1-1	CASSFGRNTEAFF
TRBV19	TRBJ2-7	CASSTSGMYEQYF
TRBV2	TRBJ2-3	CASRGRGFTDTQYF
TRBV5-1	TRBJ2-1	CASRLAGGGQFF
TRBV7-8	TRBJ2-7	CASSLGTGVSYEQYF
TRBV29-1	TRBJ1-2	CSVERESDGYTF
TRBV20-1	TRBJ2-1	CSARWGNEQFF
TRBV28	TRBJ1-1	CASSLGVNTEAFF
TRBV6-6	TRBJ1-1	CASSYPRTGGTEAFF
TRBV18	TRBJ1-5	CASSLNSYNQPQHF
TRBV15	TRBJ1-5	CATSRDGPEVQHF
TRBV27	TRBJ1-1	CASSSHSRGSTEAFF
TRBV11-3	TRBJ2-3	CASSHPGSGTDTQYF